This T cell receptor beta chain came from a study of a mutant IDH1 vaccine in newly diagnosed glioma (dated by TCRdb to about 2021). In terms of the full investigation: Patients were given eight vaccinations, in weeks 1, 3, 5, 7, 11, 15, 19 and 23, which matched visits V03 through V10. In the chemotherapy-containing groups, vaccination started alongside temozolomide cycles, whereas in patients who had radiotherapy alone it started 4-6 weeks after radiotherapy. Of the 30 or so patients who were treated, about 60% were male and around 38% were female, and the mean age was around 40 years. Before enrollment, most patients had been given radiochemotherapy with temozolomide as standard therapy, while the rest had received either radiotherapy alone or temozolomide alone. Peripheral blood was drawn at six visits: V03 (baseline), V05, V07, V10, V12 and V13. Longitudinal TCRB deep sequencing was performed for some 25 treated patients wherever samples were available for exploratory analyses. Overall study results and their limits: Immune responses induced by the vaccine were seen in approximately 93% of patients across multiple MHC alleles. No apparent relationship was observed between pseudoprogression and alterations in the top peripheral T cell clonotypes detected by TCRB sequencing. Availability determined which PBMC samples were chosen for TCRB deep sequencing. The authors stated that sample limitations prevented analyses of patient blood samples from being reproduced.

Note on this clone: Its cognate antigen has yet to be identified. The sample holds no much larger clone one base away, and base qualities are not on file.

The CDR3 holds 17 amino acids from the cysteine to the phenylalanine. The read is trimmed to its CDR3 DNA, 51 bases read in frame from base 1. Preparation of the library involved the immunoSEQ multiplex PCR assay. Rearranged TCR beta chain sequences were amplified using the hsTCRB Kit according to the manufacturer's protocol. Sequencing of TCRB libraries was carried out on an Illumina MiSeq. On the authors' methods: Demultiplexing, trimming and gene mapping were performed with the kit vendor's proprietary platform. The source is immuneACCESS, and TCRdb retained only in-frame sequences with V and J called. Part of the clones is not carried over; for the studies checked, unresolved V genes explain less than half of this, and the remainder is unexplained. V, J and clone size reflect that table, while D and trimming were determined from the DNA. The sample has just over 80,000 clones on record, roughly 85% of them singletons. Of the sample, roughly 2.2% falls within the top ten clones.

The label giving this sample's time point can be read as: week 23, last vaccination. A 20-mer mutant IDH1 peptide at 300 micrograms in Montanide made up each vaccine dose, which was injected subcutaneously together with topical imiquimod. All donors had newly diagnosed IDH1-mutant astrocytomas of WHO grade 3 or 4 that showed loss of nuclear ATRX. The samples were drawn from NOA16, a multicentre, single-arm, open-label phase I trial in Germany that tested a mutant IDH1 peptide vaccine in humans for the first time. Genomic DNA for TCRB sequencing was extracted from EDTA blood using the DNeasy Blood and Tissue Kit.

This sequence uses TRBV1 and TRBJ2-1; whether TRBD2, the table's D call, matches the DNA was not checked. TRBV1 is flagged as a pseudogene. The sequences come from PBMCs, collected from a glioma patient whose treatment included an IDH1 peptide vaccine. This receptor was taken from a man aged 25-45 years with glioma. Some clones in this sample may be carry-over from other donors' samples. The DNA sequence is as follows: TGCACCAGCACCCGAGGGCAGCGGGGCAGCTCCTACAATGAGCAGTTCTTC. Translated, this gives CTSTRGQRGSSYNEQFF.